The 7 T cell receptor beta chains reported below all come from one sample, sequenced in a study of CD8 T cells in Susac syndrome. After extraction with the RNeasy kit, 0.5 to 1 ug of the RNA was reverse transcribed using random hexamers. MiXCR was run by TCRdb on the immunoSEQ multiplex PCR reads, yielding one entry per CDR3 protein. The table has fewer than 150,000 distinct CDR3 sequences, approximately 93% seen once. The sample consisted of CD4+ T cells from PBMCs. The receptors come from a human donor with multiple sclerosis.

The CDR3 is CASSYTGGLNTEAFF. Here the CDR3 DNA reads TGTGCCAGCAGTTACACGGGGGGCTTGAACACTGAAGCTTTCTTT. The V gene is TRBV6-2 or TRBV6-3, the J gene TRBJ1-1, with D tentatively TRBD1 (6 bases). This CDR3 comprises 15 residues. Germline CDR1 is MNHEY and CDR2 is SVGEGT. V dropped 2 bases and J dropped 0 bases, with 10 bases sitting between them.

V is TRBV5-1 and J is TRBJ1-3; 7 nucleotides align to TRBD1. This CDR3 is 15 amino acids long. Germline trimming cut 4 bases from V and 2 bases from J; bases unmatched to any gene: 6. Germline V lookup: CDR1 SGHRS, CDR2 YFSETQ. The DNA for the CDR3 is TGCGCCAGCAGCACTCGACAGGGAGCTGGAAACACCATATATTTT. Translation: CASSTRQGAGNTIYF.

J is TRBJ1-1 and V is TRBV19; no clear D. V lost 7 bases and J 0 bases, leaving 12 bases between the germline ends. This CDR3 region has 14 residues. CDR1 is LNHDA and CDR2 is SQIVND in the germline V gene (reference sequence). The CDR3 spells CASIMSGMNTEAFF. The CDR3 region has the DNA TGTGCCAGTATTATGTCAGGAATGAACACTGAAGCTTTCTTT.

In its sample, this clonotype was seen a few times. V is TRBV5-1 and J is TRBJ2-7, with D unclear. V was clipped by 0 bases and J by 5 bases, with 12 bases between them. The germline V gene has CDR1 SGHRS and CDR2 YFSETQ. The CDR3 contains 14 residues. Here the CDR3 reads CASSLDRPPDEQYF. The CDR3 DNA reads TGCGCCAGCAGCTTGGACAGACCTCCCGACGAGCAGTACTTC.

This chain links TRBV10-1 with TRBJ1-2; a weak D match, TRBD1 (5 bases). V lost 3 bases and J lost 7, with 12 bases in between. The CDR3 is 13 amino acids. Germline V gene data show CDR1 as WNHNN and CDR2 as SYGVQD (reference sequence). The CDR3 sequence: CASSEGAGRGYTF. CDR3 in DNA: TGCGCCAGCAGTGAAGGGGCAGGCCGTGGCTACACCTTC.

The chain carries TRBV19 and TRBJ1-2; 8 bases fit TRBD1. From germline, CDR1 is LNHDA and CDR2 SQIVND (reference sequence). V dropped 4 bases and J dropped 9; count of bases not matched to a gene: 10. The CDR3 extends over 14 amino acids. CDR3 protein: CASSTTARDRRYTF. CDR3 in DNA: TGTGCCAGTAGTACCACAGCCCGGGACAGGCGCTACACCTTC.

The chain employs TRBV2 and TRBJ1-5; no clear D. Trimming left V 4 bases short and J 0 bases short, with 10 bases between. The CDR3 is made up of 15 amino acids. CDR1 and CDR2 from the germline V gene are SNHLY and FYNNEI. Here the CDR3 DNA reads TGTGCCAGCAGTGGGGAAGGGTCTAGCAATCAGCCCCAGCATTTT. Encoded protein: CASSGEGSSNQPQHF.